These 27 T cell receptor beta chains came from one sample sequenced in a study of blood T cell repertoires in COVID-19. This table comes from immunoSEQ multiplex PCR, and its TCRdb copy is limited to in-frame clones, with some not included. The sample has about 190,000 clones, 70% to 85% seen once. The sequenced sample was peripheral blood. These receptors came from a woman aged 45-65 years with acute or convalescent COVID-19.

The rearrangement joins TRBV5-1 to TRBJ1-2; D is perhaps TRBD1 (5 bases). Trimming pared 0 bases from V and 2 bases from J, leaving 5 bases between. Germline loops: CDR1 SGHRS, CDR2 YFSETQ. CDR3 length: 13 residues. Here the CDR3 reads CASSLEGNYGYTF. Here the CDR3 DNA reads TGCGCCAGCAGCTTGGAGGGGAACTATGGCTACACCTTC.

This chain uses TRBV21-1 with TRBJ2-7; the table's D call, TRBD1, has no DNA check behind it. TRBV21-1 is noted as a pseudogene. The CDR3 runs to 15 residues. CDR3 coding DNA: TGTGCCAGCAGCCGGAGTGACAGGGGTTCCTACGAGCAGTACTTC. Protein: CASSRSDRGSYEQYF.

This clone has just a few counts. V gene TRBV7-2 combines with J gene TRBJ1-1; D uncertain. Germline CDR1 is SGHTA and CDR2 is FQGNSA. The germline V and J ends were trimmed by 4 bases and 7 bases, with 7 bases remaining between them. There are 11 residues in the CDR3. DNA of the CDR3: TGTGCCAGCAGCTCAACGCGTGAAGCTTTCTTT. Its translation: CASSSTREAFF.

The chain couples TRBV11-2 to TRBJ2-7, with D perhaps TRBD1 (6 bases). Trimming shortened V by 2 bases and J by 3 bases, and 11 bases separated the two germline ends. This CDR3 comprises 14 residues. In germline, CDR1 is SGHAT, CDR2 FQNNGV. CDR3 protein: CASSLRVGGYEQYF. CDR3 DNA sequence: TGTGCCAGCAGCTTAAGGGTAGGGGGCTACGAGCAGTACTTC.

CDR3 region: CASSLDTGRNQPQHF. In DNA, the CDR3 is TGCGCCAGCAGCTTGGACACAGGTCGCAATCAGCCCCAGCATTTT. The chain employs TRBV5-1 and TRBJ1-5, with a weak D call TRBD1 (5 bases). CDR1 and CDR2 (germline): SGHRS, YFSETQ. There are 15 residues in the CDR3. The ends were cut back, 0 bases at V and 2 bases at J, with 9 bases in the middle.

This chain links TRBV7-2 with TRBJ1-5, with D possibly TRBD1 on 5 matching bases. The CDR3 loop spans 15 amino acids. Trimming pared 1 base from V and 2 bases from J, leaving 9 bases between. Germline V lookup: CDR1 SGHTA, CDR2 FQGNSA. This CDR3 is CASSLDPGGNQPQHF. CDR3 in DNA: TGTGCCAGCAGCTTAGATCCGGGGGGCAATCAGCCCCAGCATTTT.

The J gene is TRBJ1-4, the V gene TRBV3-1 (or the pseudogene TRBV3-2), with D unresolved. In germline, CDR1 is LGHDT, CDR2 YNNKEL (reference sequence). The V gene lost 4 bases and the J gene lost 6 bases, with 12 bases spanning the gap. The CDR3 is 14 amino acids. CDR3 coding DNA: TGTGCCAGCAGCCCTCAGAGGTGGGATGAAAAACTGTTTTTT. Protein product: CASSPQRWDEKLFF.

A few counts support this clone. CDR3 DNA sequence: TGTGCCAGCAGTTTACGAGCGGGCGCCAGGAAAAGCACAGATACGCAGTATTTT. Translation gives CASSLRAGARKSTDTQYF. V gene TRBV27 combines with J gene TRBJ2-3; D possibly corresponds to TRBD2 (6 bases). The germline CDR1 and CDR2 sequences are MNHEY and SMNVEV (reference sequence). The V end was cut by 2 bases, the J end by 0 bases, with 18 bases between. The CDR3 consists of 18 residues.

The chain employs TRBV23-1 and TRBJ1-2; TRBD1 is a possible D gene (5 bases). TRBV23-1 is placed among ORFs of uncertain function. The germline V and J ends were trimmed by 3 bases and 4 bases, with 24 bases remaining between them. CDR3 length: 18 amino acids. The CDR3 DNA is TGCGCCAGCAGTCACCCCCGAACCGGGGGGGATGTTGGCTATGGCTACACCTTC. Its protein product is CASSHPRTGGDVGYGYTF.

This rearrangement joins TRBV30 to TRBJ2-3, with 8 bases that match TRBD1. With V trimmed by 4 bases and J by 0 bases, 3 bases remained unmatched. This CDR3 is 14 amino acids long. Germline V lookup: CDR1 GTSNPN, CDR2 SVGIG (reference sequence). CDR3 loop: CAWTTGVSTDTQYF. In DNA form, the CDR3 reads TGTGCCTGGACGACAGGGGTTAGCACAGATACGCAGTATTTT.

This sequence joins TRBV18 and TRBJ1-5, with 12 bases that match TRBD1. In germline, CDR1 is KGHSH, CDR2 LQKENI. Unmatched junction bases numbered 11, after V lost 3 bases and J lost 5 bases. There are 18 residues in the CDR3. DNA of the CDR3: TGTGCCAGCTCACCCTCCGGGACAGGGGGCAGGGAGGATCAGCCCCAGCATTTT. This gives the protein CASSPSGTGGREDQPQHF.

This sequence joins TRBV18 and TRBJ2-1; 13 bases agree with TRBD2. Per the germline V gene, CDR1 is KGHSH and CDR2 is LQKENI. The CDR3 runs 17 residues. Germline trimming cut 3 bases from V and 3 bases from J; bases unmatched to any gene: 5. In DNA, the CDR3 is TGTGCCAGCTCACCGGGGACTAGCGGGAAAAACTACAATGAGCAGTTCTTC. Its translation: CASSPGTSGKNYNEQFF.

The chain uses TRBV4-1 and TRBJ2-7; D possibly corresponds to TRBD1 (6 bases). Trimming pared 3 bases from V and 5 bases from J, leaving 14 bases between. Germline V gene sequence: CDR1 MGHRA, CDR2 YSYEKL. This CDR3 spans 14 amino acids. CDR3 amino acids: CASSHPGERDEQYF. CDR3 sequence (DNA): TGCGCCAGCAGCCACCCAGGGGAAAGAGACGAGCAGTACTTC.

J is TRBJ1-6 and V is TRBV28, with a tentative D call TRBD1 (5 bases). The CDR3 has 15 residues. The V gene's germline CDR1 is MDHEN and CDR2 SYDVKM. Trimming took off 7 bases at V and 6 bases at J, with 16 bases between the two ends. The DNA of the CDR3 is TGTGCCAGCAACTCTGGCAGGGCTTTTAATTCACCCCTCCACTTT. It codes for CASNSGRAFNSPLHF.

V gene TRBV7-8 combines with J gene TRBJ1-5, with D possibly matching TRBD1 (5 bases). The CDR3 consists of 14 residues. The germline V and J ends were trimmed by 5 bases and 7 bases, with 15 bases remaining between them. Per germline, CDR1 SGHVS and CDR2 FQNEAQ. The CDR3 reads CASSALGGGQPQHF. The CDR3 nucleotides read TGTGCCAGCAGCGCCCTTGGGGGAGGCCAGCCCCAGCATTTT.

This chain uses TRBV10-1 with TRBJ2-3; tentatively, D is TRBD1 (6 bases). Germline V gene data show CDR1 as WNHNN and CDR2 as SYGVQD (reference sequence). The CDR3 runs 16 residues. V gave up 3 bases and J gave up 2 bases, with 15 bases separating them. CDR3 residues: CASSDVGAVDTDTQYF. CDR3 DNA: TGCGCCAGCAGTGACGTGGGGGCCGTGGACACAGATACGCAGTATTTT.

CDR3 nucleotide sequence: TGTGCCAGCAGCTTCAGGGGCAGCAGGAATTCACCCCTCCACTTT. Its translation: CASSFRGSRNSPLHF. The chain joins TRBV5-4 to TRBJ1-6, with D perhaps TRBD1 (6 bases). The CDR3 is made up of 15 amino acids. Trimming left V 2 bases short and J 7 bases short, with 13 bases between. Germline V CDR1 and CDR2: SGHNT, YYREEE (reference sequence).

This rearrangement joins TRBV18 to TRBJ1-1; D is possibly TRBD1 (5 bases). V was trimmed by 3 bases and J by 1 base, leaving 12 bases between them. There are 15 residues in the CDR3. Germline V lookup: CDR1 KGHSH, CDR2 LQKENI. The CDR3 DNA is TGTGCCAGCTCACCCCCTGGGGCTAGGAACACTGAAGCTTTCTTT. Its protein is CASSPPGARNTEAFF.

This clone was observed once. CDR3 sequence reads: CAISDPDRDQPQHF. The DNA of the CDR3 is TGTGCCATCAGTGATCCCGACCGGGATCAGCCCCAGCATTTT. The V call is TRBV10-3, the J call TRBJ1-5; D not resolved. The germline CDR1 and CDR2 sequences are ENHRY and SYGVKD. This CDR3 spans 14 amino acids. V lost 3 bases and J lost 5, with 11 bases in between.

The chain couples TRBV27 to TRBJ2-7, with D perhaps TRBD2 (6 bases). CDR1 and CDR2 from the germline V gene are MNHEY and SMNVEV (reference sequence). The V gene lost 6 bases and the J gene lost 3 bases, with 21 bases spanning the gap. This CDR3 comprises 16 residues. CDR3 sequence: CASSPIGGPIDYEQYF. CDR3 DNA sequence: TGTGCCAGCAGCCCCATCGGAGGGCCGATTGACTACGAGCAGTACTTC.

J is TRBJ2-7 and V is TRBV28; 8 bases map to TRBD2. The CDR3 totals 13 residues. J gave up 3 bases and V 6 bases, and 4 bases lay outside the gene matches. Germline assignment: CDR1 MDHEN and CDR2 SYDVKM. CDR3 sequence (DNA): TGTGCCAGCAGGAGCGGGGGCGGCTACGAGCAGTACTTC. It codes for CASRSGGGYEQYF.

The genes are TRBV27 and TRBJ2-7, with 7 bases aligning to TRBD1. V lost 6 bases and J lost 3; bases outside the gene matches: 8. Germline lookup yields CDR1 MNHEY and CDR2 SMNVEV (reference sequence). This CDR3 comprises 14 residues. The CDR3 DNA follows: TGTGCCAGCAGCCCCCAGGGGGAAATCTACGAGCAGTACTTC. Its protein is CASSPQGEIYEQYF.

The chain uses TRBV7-6 and TRBJ1-4; TRBD1 agrees at 8 bases. J lost 3 bases, V lost 5 bases, and 8 bases had no gene match. The CDR3 covers 16 residues. Germline CDR1 is SGHVS and CDR2 is FNYEAQ. CDR3 sequence (DNA): TGTGCCAGCAGCCCAGGAGGACAGGGACCTAATGAAAAACTGTTTTTT. It codes for CASSPGGQGPNEKLFF.

This clone was counted a few times. V is TRBV7-2 and J is TRBJ2-5, with D possibly matching TRBD2 (5 bases). V was shortened by 1 base and J by 3 bases, with 21 bases between the two germline ends. Per the germline V gene, CDR1 is SGHTA and CDR2 is FQGNSA. The CDR3 is 18 amino acids. CDR3 in DNA: TGTGCCAGCAGCTTAGAGGGTCCGTGGCTAGCAGACAAAGAGACCCAGTACTTC. Translating it yields CASSLEGPWLADKETQYF.

This chain joins TRBV5-4 and TRBJ2-5; D perhaps matches TRBD2 (6 bases). The V and J ends lost 5 bases and 0 bases respectively, with 8 bases between them. The CDR3 spans 13 residues. Germline loops: CDR1 SGHNT, CDR2 YYREEE (reference sequence). The CDR3 DNA is TGTGCCAGCAGGCGGGGTAACCAAGAGACCCAGTACTTC. It specifies CASRRGNQETQYF.

This chain's CDR3 is CASSTRVWDTEAFF. CDR3 DNA sequence: TGTGCCAGTAGTACGAGGGTATGGGACACTGAAGCTTTCTTT. The V and J genes are TRBV19 and TRBJ1-1; D is uncertain. Germline CDR1 reads LNHDA; CDR2 reads SQIVND (reference sequence). V was pared by 4 bases and J by 3 bases, with 12 bases between. This CDR3 has 14 amino acids.

The chain uses TRBV7-9 and TRBJ1-2; TRBD1 might be the D (5 bases). Looked up from germline, CDR1 is SEHNR and CDR2 is FQNEAQ (reference sequence). The CDR3 contains 13 residues. Trimming took off 6 bases at V and 4 bases at J, with 12 bases between the two ends. This chain's CDR3 is CASRRGRSYGYTF. CDR3 DNA sequence: TGTGCCAGCAGGCGGGGCCGGAGCTATGGCTACACCTTC.